This section outlines one T cell receptor beta chain sequence together with its context. Its antigen remains unidentified. This record comes from a study of human T cells and chemical hapten exposure. Trimming removed 0 bases from V and 7 bases from J, with 12 bases in between. This CDR3 comprises 15 residues. Germline CDR1 reads SEHNR; CDR2 reads FQNEAQ (reference sequence). Documented time point: patch test 1, 2 weeks after DPC sensitization. Noted treatment: therapeutic diphenylcyclopropenone sensitization with weekly scalp DPC. Each donor was an alopecia patient between 18 and 70 years of age who qualified for DPC. The study's findings and limits: Controls formed significantly fewer large CDR3 similarity clusters than expanded TCRs did.

The library gave individual cDNA molecules unique molecular identifiers. TCRdb re-analysed the RACE reads in MiXCR, keeping a single row per CDR3 protein. The sample yields about 120,000 distinct CDR3 sequences, around 15% seen once. Sample: whole blood, taken in connection with sensitization to the hapten diphenylcyclopropenone (DPC). The receptor comes from a young man with alopecia areata. Some clones in this sample may be carry-over from other donors' samples. The chain uses TRBV7-9 and TRBJ1-4; possible D gene TRBD1, 6 bases. This chain's CDR3 is CASSLAGGRGEKLFF. CDR3 sequence (DNA): TGTGCCAGCAGCTTAGCCGGGGGGCGCGGTGAAAAACTGTTTTTT.